This T cell receptor beta chain was recovered during a study of blood T cells in healthy people across ages. Study-wide results and limits: Estimated diversity, derived from one million T cells, was regarded as an underestimate.

Through a sample-barcoded 5' primer and a J-beta primer mix, a second PCR was run for 7 to 11 cycles. MiXCR, run by TCRdb on the 5' RACE reads, gives a single entry per CDR3 protein. The sample includes some 1,000,000 distinct CDR3 sequences, almost 25% of them seen just once. In the case of this clonotype: What it binds is unknown.

V lost 4 bases and J lost 0; bases outside the gene matches: 14. Germline CDR1 SGDLS, CDR2 YYNGEE. The CDR3 runs to 19 residues. In addition, the sample was reused for a study of T cells of mothers and their children. That work states: Reverse transcription into cDNA received all extracted RNA, at approximately 1.5 ug per 15 ul. Both sample barcodes and 2-4 random nucleotides came from the M1S primer of the second PCR.

Source material: blood. The receptor's source is a girl aged 2 to 9 in good health. The chain has TRBV9 and TRBJ2-1, with 9 bases that match TRBD2. The CDR3: CASSFSGRNGGISYNEQFF. The DNA of the CDR3 is TGTGCCAGCAGCTTCAGCGGGAGGAACGGTGGTATCTCCTACAATGAGCAGTTCTTC.